What follows is one T cell receptor (beta chain) and its context. Its antigen is as yet unknown. This record comes from a study of cytomegalovirus exposure and HLA in healthy donors. Study-wide results and caveats: A few CMV-associated chains were confirmed in vitro to be specific for CMV antigens. Most observed TCR sequences were rare, whereas some public TCRs were detected in many donors.

Profiling relied on immunoSEQ multiplex PCR, and the TCRdb table lists in-frame clones only, not all of them. The sample consists of about 110,000 clones, roughly 90% of them appearing once. The germline gives CDR1 KGHSH, CDR2 LQKENI. Trimming at V came to 3 bases and at J to 2 bases, leaving 6 bases not matched to a gene. This CDR3 is 15 amino acids long. Sequencing was done on a sample of PBMCs. The TCR was taken from a woman in her twenties or thirties in good health and CMV-seropositive. The chain employs TRBV18 and TRBJ2-5; 7 bases agree with TRBD1. CDR3: CASSPLTTGQETQYF. CDR3 coding DNA: TGTGCCAGCTCACCCCTGACGACAGGGCAAGAGACCCAGTACTTC.